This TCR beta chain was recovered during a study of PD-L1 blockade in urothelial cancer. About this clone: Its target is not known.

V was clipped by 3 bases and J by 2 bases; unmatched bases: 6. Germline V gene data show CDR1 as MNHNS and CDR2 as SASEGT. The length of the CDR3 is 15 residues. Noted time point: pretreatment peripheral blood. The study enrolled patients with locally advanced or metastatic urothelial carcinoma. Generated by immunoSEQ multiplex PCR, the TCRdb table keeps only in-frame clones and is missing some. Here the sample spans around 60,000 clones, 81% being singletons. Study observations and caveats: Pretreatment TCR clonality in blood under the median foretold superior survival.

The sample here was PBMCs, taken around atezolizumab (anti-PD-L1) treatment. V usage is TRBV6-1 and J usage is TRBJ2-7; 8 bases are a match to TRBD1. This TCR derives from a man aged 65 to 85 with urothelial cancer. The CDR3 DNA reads TGTGCCAGCAGTGAGACGGACAGGGTTCCCTACGAGCAGTACTTC. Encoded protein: CASSETDRVPYEQYF.